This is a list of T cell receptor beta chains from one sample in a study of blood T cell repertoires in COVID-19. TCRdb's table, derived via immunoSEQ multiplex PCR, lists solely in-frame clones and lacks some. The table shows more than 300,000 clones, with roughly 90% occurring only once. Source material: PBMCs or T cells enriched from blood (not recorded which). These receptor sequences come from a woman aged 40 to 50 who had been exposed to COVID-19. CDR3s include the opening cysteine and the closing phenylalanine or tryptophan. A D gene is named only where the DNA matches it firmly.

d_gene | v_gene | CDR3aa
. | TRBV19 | CASSLGATYEQYF
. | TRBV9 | CASSLTGKTEAFF
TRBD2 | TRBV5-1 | CASSLDGLAGYTGELFF
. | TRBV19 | CASSRTGDYGYTF
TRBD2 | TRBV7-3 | CASSLTSGGLPGANVLTF
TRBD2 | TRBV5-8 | CASSLSLAGVKAQYF
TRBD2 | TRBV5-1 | CASSLGLAGGTDTQYF
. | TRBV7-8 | CASSLELADNEQFF
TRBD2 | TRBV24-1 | CATSPGTSIGEQYF
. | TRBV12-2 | CATRGFRDRPFPYEQYF
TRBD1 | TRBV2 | CASSGQGETQYF
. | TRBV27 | CATHPTYVDNEQFF
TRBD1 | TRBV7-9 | CASSRTGTSQGQAFF
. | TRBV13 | CASSLTRGGRDTQYF
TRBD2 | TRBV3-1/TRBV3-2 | CASSRRTSGPFHEQYF
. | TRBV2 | CASSTLGATRHEQFF
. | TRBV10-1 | CASSPLTPSETQYF
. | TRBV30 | CAWSVGGNTIYF
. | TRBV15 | CATSRERGSSVRSSYEQYF
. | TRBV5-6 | CASSLGLDRTVKDTQYF
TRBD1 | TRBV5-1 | CASSSGTGGDGYTF
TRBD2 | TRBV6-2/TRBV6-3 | CASSPRGGLAGGTGRELFF
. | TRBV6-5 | CASSSIKQGSNGYTF
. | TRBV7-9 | CASSFQGSPLHF
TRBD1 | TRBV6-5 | CASTFGTGNSPLHF
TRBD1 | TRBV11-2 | CASSLDRLRTGGTEAFF
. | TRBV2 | CASRDSLYEQYF